This TCR beta chain was recovered during a study of neurological immune-mediated disorders. This clonotype was picked up many times. V lost 5 bases, J lost 2 bases, and 9 bases stayed unmatched. The CDR3 extends over 15 amino acids. Germline-derived CDR1 and CDR2 are SGHVS and FQNEAQ. TCRdb reprocessed the 5' RACE reads with MiXCR, giving one entry per CDR3 protein. This sample yields more than 60,000 distinct CDR3 sequences, of which about 4% are seen a single time; more than 2% belongs to the top ten. Sample: PBMCs. This chain joins TRBV7-8 and TRBJ2-7, with 7 nucleotides matching TRBD2. The sequence was obtained from a woman between 50 and 59 years old with multiple sclerosis. The CDR3, as DNA: TGTGCCAGCAGCGGAACCGGGACTAATACCTACGAGCAGTACTTC. The encoded protein is CASSGTGTNTYEQYF.